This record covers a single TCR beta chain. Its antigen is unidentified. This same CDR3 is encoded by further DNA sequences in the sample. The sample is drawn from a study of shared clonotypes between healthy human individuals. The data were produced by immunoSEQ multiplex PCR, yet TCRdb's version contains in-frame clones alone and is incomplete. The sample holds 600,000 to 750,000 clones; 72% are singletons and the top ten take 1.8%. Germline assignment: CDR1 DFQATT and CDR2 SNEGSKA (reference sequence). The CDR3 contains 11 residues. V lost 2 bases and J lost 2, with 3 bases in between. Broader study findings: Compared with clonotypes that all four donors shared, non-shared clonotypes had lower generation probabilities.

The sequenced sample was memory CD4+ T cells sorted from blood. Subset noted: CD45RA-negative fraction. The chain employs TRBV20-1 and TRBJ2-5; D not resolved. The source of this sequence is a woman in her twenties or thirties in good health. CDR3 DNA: TGCAGTGCTAGAAGACAAGAGACCCAGTACTTC. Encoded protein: CSARRQETQYF.